These T cell receptor beta chains were read from a single sample in a study of CXCR3-negative and CXCR3-positive naive CD8 T cells. Reprocessing the 5' RACE reads, TCRdb reports a single entry for every CDR3 protein and omits DNA. This sample's clone table lists some 150,000 distinct CDR3 sequences. The material sequenced was naive CXCR3+ CD8+ T cells from blood. The receptors shown here come from a human donor in good health. Some clones in this sample may be carry-over from other donors' samples. Each CDR3 is given with its conserved first and last residue. Fields, in order: J gene, V gene, CDR3 protein.

j_gene: TRBJ2-1
v_gene: TRBV11-1
CDR3aa: CASSLGFRIAGESEQFF

j_gene: TRBJ2-5
v_gene: TRBV18
CDR3aa: CASSPHEETQYF

j_gene: TRBJ2-1
v_gene: TRBV19
CDR3aa: CASTPGTRYNEQFF

j_gene: TRBJ1-1
v_gene: TRBV5-1
CDR3aa: CASSLYTGSSEAFF

j_gene: TRBJ2-3
v_gene: TRBV9
CDR3aa: CASSDAFPDTQYF

j_gene: TRBJ2-1
v_gene: TRBV6-2/TRBV6-3
CDR3aa: CASSYARGLFF

j_gene: TRBJ1-1
v_gene: TRBV29-1
CDR3aa: CSAWTGSMNTEAFF

j_gene: TRBJ2-2
v_gene: TRBV7-9
CDR3aa: CASRTGNTGELFF

j_gene: TRBJ1-2
v_gene: TRBV29-1
CDR3aa: CSAERQGDIYGYTF

j_gene: TRBJ1-1
v_gene: TRBV29-1
CDR3aa: CSVEVVKEGRVNTEAFF

j_gene: TRBJ1-3
v_gene: TRBV11-2
CDR3aa: CASSLDGNTIYF

j_gene: TRBJ2-7
v_gene: TRBV29-1
CDR3aa: CSVLQGYEQYF

j_gene: TRBJ1-1
v_gene: TRBV4-3
CDR3aa: CASSQQQGMNTEAFF

j_gene: TRBJ2-5
v_gene: TRBV12-3/TRBV12-4
CDR3aa: CASSFRLAGLEETQYF

j_gene: TRBJ2-7
v_gene: TRBV19
CDR3aa: CASSPTSGSIYEQYF

j_gene: TRBJ1-2
v_gene: TRBV2
CDR3aa: CASSEVEQNGYTF

j_gene: TRBJ2-3
v_gene: TRBV5-5
CDR3aa: CASSSNPTVTDTQYF

j_gene: TRBJ2-2
v_gene: TRBV5-1
CDR3aa: CASSLVAPGPGPTGELFF

j_gene: TRBJ1-2
v_gene: TRBV4-2
CDR3aa: CASSQEADMTGGASGYTF

j_gene: TRBJ2-2
v_gene: TRBV29-1
CDR3aa: CSVEDPPGQLTGELFF

j_gene: TRBJ2-7
v_gene: TRBV4-1
CDR3aa: CAGSQYGSGAGYEQYF

j_gene: TRBJ1-1
v_gene: TRBV6-5
CDR3aa: CASSYSRTGGPQGFDTEAFF

j_gene: TRBJ2-3
v_gene: TRBV28
CDR3aa: CASSLLGTSTDTQYF

j_gene: TRBJ1-1
v_gene: TRBV6-5
CDR3aa: CASSSFYTSDTEAFF

j_gene: TRBJ2-7
v_gene: TRBV29-1
CDR3aa: CSVEKPGQAYEQYF

j_gene: TRBJ2-7
v_gene: TRBV29-1
CDR3aa: CSVELRASYEQYF

j_gene: TRBJ2-5
v_gene: TRBV21-1
CDR3aa: CASSKKPLGGVWTQYF

j_gene: TRBJ2-7
v_gene: TRBV7-2
CDR3aa: CASSRLTGVGSYEQYF

j_gene: TRBJ2-5
v_gene: TRBV27
CDR3aa: CASTSSGQGQETQYF

j_gene: TRBJ2-7
v_gene: TRBV4-3
CDR3aa: CASSQTTGYDEQYF

j_gene: TRBJ2-1
v_gene: TRBV7-8
CDR3aa: CASSARVLAGGYNEQFF

j_gene: TRBJ2-1
v_gene: TRBV4-2
CDR3aa: CASSQDRSEGLRQFF

j_gene: TRBJ2-7
v_gene: TRBV7-8
CDR3aa: CASSPWTGDSSYEQYF

j_gene: TRBJ1-4
v_gene: TRBV7-8
CDR3aa: CASSLGNAEKLFF

j_gene: TRBJ1-1
v_gene: TRBV27
CDR3aa: CASSLTGTENTEAFF

j_gene: TRBJ2-7
v_gene: TRBV27
CDR3aa: CASSFTGGTYEQYF

j_gene: TRBJ1-1
v_gene: TRBV5-1
CDR3aa: CASSLVGQGTTEAFF

j_gene: TRBJ2-7
v_gene: TRBV29-1
CDR3aa: CSVEDLGGYEQYF

j_gene: TRBJ1-5
v_gene: TRBV6-6
CDR3aa: CASSHRAANQPQHF

j_gene: TRBJ2-5
v_gene: TRBV7-8
CDR3aa: CASSDSGGTILETQYF

j_gene: TRBJ2-7
v_gene: TRBV13
CDR3aa: CASSLDSTSHPYEQYF

j_gene: TRBJ2-7
v_gene: TRBV7-3
CDR3aa: CASSLCVSGEEGQAGHYEQYF

j_gene: TRBJ1-1
v_gene: TRBV21-1
CDR3aa: CASSNRGRDEAFF

j_gene: TRBJ2-1
v_gene: TRBV9
CDR3aa: CASSVSDRGPTYNEQFF

j_gene: TRBJ2-2
v_gene: TRBV27
CDR3aa: CASSLSKASTGELFF

j_gene: TRBJ2-3
v_gene: TRBV3-1
CDR3aa: CASSQVVRKGQSPDTQYF

j_gene: TRBJ2-5
v_gene: TRBV24-1
CDR3aa: CATSDHLIGQETQYF

j_gene: TRBJ2-7
v_gene: TRBV20-1
CDR3aa: CSARDLVAGNVYEQYF

j_gene: TRBJ2-7
v_gene: TRBV6-5
CDR3aa: CASSYSDGSYEQYF

j_gene: TRBJ2-1
v_gene: TRBV20-1
CDR3aa: CSARVGSGSYNEQFF